This T cell receptor (beta chain) was sequenced for a study of T cells after yellow fever vaccination. The overall study: When fractions had low cell numbers, they were prepared with SMART-Seq v4 Ultra Low Input. Study outcomes and limitations: A large majority of primary-vaccination clones showed up again after the booster (around 96% CD4, around 90% CD8).

TCRdb re-derived calls from the 5' RACE reads in MiXCR, one entry per CDR3 protein. The repertoire holds a few hundred thousand distinct CDR3 sequences, around a tenth seen once, with roughly 18% in the top ten. This clonotype was counted a few times. What it binds is unknown. Germline V gene lookup returns CDR1 SQVTM and CDR2 ANQGSEA. Trimming shortened V by 1 base and J by 0 bases, and 6 bases separated the two germline ends. CDR3 length equals 14 residues. This receptor was taken from a man aged 18 to 35 who received the YFV17D yellow fever vaccine. The chain combines TRBV29-1 with TRBJ1-4; D remains ambiguous. This sample comprised PBMCs, obtained on the day of the first yellow fever vaccination. CDR3 coding DNA: TGCAGCGTTGAAGGACCAGCAACTAATGAAAAACTGTTTTTT. Encoded protein: CSVEGPATNEKLFF.